This entry lists 17 T cell receptor beta chains sequenced from one sample in a study of beta chain features in type 1 diabetes. Study results and caveats: Moderate but significant shortening of TCRB CDR3s was recorded in all four CD4+ subsets from Type 1 diabetes patients.

Isolated RNA was reverse transcribed in full, so expressed TCRB transcripts were sequenced. The data were produced by immunoSEQ multiplex PCR, yet TCRdb's version contains in-frame clones alone and is incomplete. The profile shows hundreds of thousands of clones, 11% to 15% of them singletons. Their antigens are not known. Material for sequencing was naive CD4+ T cells from blood. These receptors were collected from a young man with type 1 diabetes.

This chain uses TRBV18 with TRBJ2-5; D gene ambiguous. The CDR3 extends over 14 amino acids. Germline loops: CDR1 KGHSH, CDR2 LQKENI. Trimming left V 3 bases short and J 2 bases short, with 10 bases between. The chain's CDR3 is CASSPVGLQETQYF. In DNA form, the CDR3 reads TGTGCCAGCTCACCTGTCGGGTTACAAGAGACCCAGTACTTC.

This clone was counted between two and nine times. The chain joins TRBV5-1 to TRBJ1-1; maybe TRBD1 (6 bases). Germline CDR1 is SGHRS and CDR2 is YFSETQ. V was clipped by 4 bases and J by 1 base, with 20 bases between them. The CDR3 loop spans 17 amino acids. For the CDR3, the DNA is TGCGCCAGCAGCCTCGGCCTGGTGGGGGCAAGGAACACTGAAGCTTTCTTT. It encodes CASSLGLVGARNTEAFF.

The CDR3 region has the DNA TGTGCCAGCAGCTTAACGAGGGAAGTCGGCGAGCAGTACTTC. Translating it yields CASSLTREVGEQYF. The J gene is TRBJ2-7, the V gene TRBV7-3; maybe TRBD2 (5 bases). Germline-derived CDR1 and CDR2 are SGHTA and FQGTGA. Trimming shortened V by 0 bases and J by 6 bases, and 12 bases separated the two germline ends. The CDR3 spans 14 residues.

This clone has just a few counts. The chain is built from TRBV9 and TRBJ1-4; D remains unclear. The CDR3 totals 15 residues. V lost 4 bases and J 7 bases, leaving 17 bases between the germline ends. Germline CDR1 SGDLS, CDR2 YYNGEE. CDR3 DNA sequence: TGTGCCAGCAGCCTGGTAGAAGGAGGTTTTGAAAAACTGTTTTTT. Amino acids: CASSLVEGGFEKLFF.

This clone was detected a few times. The chain employs TRBV29-1 and TRBJ1-3, with D maybe TRBD1 (5 bases). Germline V gives CDR1 SQVTM, CDR2 ANQGSEA. The CDR3 is 12 amino acids. CDR3 loop: CSGAGPGNTIYF. The CDR3 DNA follows: TGCAGTGGGGCGGGACCTGGAAACACCATATATTTT.

This clone was picked up a small number of times. This chain connects TRBV21-1 to TRBJ2-7; TRBD1 reflects the table's D call only, with no check against the DNA. TRBV21-1 is given as a pseudogene. The length of the CDR3 is 17 residues. CDR3 amino acids: CASSKKLRVTPSYEQYF. CDR3 DNA sequence: TGTGCCAGCAGCAAGAAACTCAGGGTAACCCCTTCCTACGAGCAGTACTTC.

This clone showed up just a few times. The genes are TRBV7-2 and TRBJ1-4; D gene unclear. CDR3 size: 12 residues. Trimming cost V 6 bases and J 10 bases, with 12 bases left between them. The germline V gene encodes CDR1 SGHTA and CDR2 FQGNSA. CDR3 protein: CASSLRQGKLFF. CDR3 DNA: TGTGCCAGCAGTTTGAGGCAAGGAAAACTGTTTTTT.

This clone was detected only a few times. The chain links TRBV4-2 to TRBJ2-1; 8 bases line up with TRBD2. The CDR3 length is 15 residues. Germline V CDR1 and CDR2: LGHNA, YNFKEQ. The J segment lost 3 bases and the V segment lost 0 bases, leaving 1 base of the junction unmatched. As DNA, the CDR3 is TGTGCCAGCAGCCAAGATGGGACTAGCTACAATGAGCAGTTCTTC. It specifies CASSQDGTSYNEQFF.

The J gene is TRBJ2-1, the V gene TRBV10-3; 7 bases line up with TRBD1. The germline V gene has CDR1 ENHRY and CDR2 SYGVKD. The CDR3 sequence is 15 residues long. After removal of 7 bases from V and 5 bases from J, the junction contained 11 bases not matched to a gene. The CDR3 loop reads CAIKNRGGEDNEQFF. DNA of the CDR3: TGTGCCATCAAAAACAGGGGTGGCGAGGACAATGAGCAGTTCTTC.

This clone has a handful of counts. The chain carries TRBV30 and TRBJ1-6; D is undetermined. This CDR3 region has 13 residues. Germline V lookup: CDR1 GTSNPN, CDR2 SVGIG (reference sequence). The V end lost 5 bases, the J end lost 7 bases, and 12 bases lay between the germline ends. The CDR3 DNA reads as TGTGCCTGGGCGCTGGCCGGGAATTCACCCCTCCACTTT. Translation gives CAWALAGNSPLHF. The variable domain in full, completed from reference TRBV30 and TRBJ1-6, reads SQTIHQWPATLVQPVGSPLSLECTVEGTSNPNLYWYRQAAGRGLQLLFYSVGIGQISSEVPQNLSASRPQDRQFILSSKKLLLSDSGFYLCAWALAGNSPLHFGNGTRLTVT.

Comment on this clone: Other DNA sequences in the same sample also yield this CDR3. The V and J genes are TRBV2 and TRBJ1-5; no clear D gene. This CDR3 is 12 amino acids long. Per the germline V gene, CDR1 is SNHLY and CDR2 is FYNNEI. The V gene lost 3 bases and the J gene lost 7 bases, with 7 bases spanning the gap. The CDR3 coding sequence is TGTGCCAGCAGTGAGCGTGGGCAGCCCCAGCATTTT. Encoded protein: CASSERGQPQHF.

The rearrangement links TRBV4-1 to TRBJ2-2; a weak D match, TRBD1 (6 bases). The V gene's germline CDR1 is MGHRA and CDR2 YSYEKL. V gave up 1 base and J gave up 2 bases, with 14 bases separating them. CDR3 size: 17 residues. The CDR3 is CASSQVLSGVNTGELFF. The CDR3 bases are TGCGCCAGCAGCCAAGTACTGTCAGGGGTTAACACCGGGGAGCTGTTTTTT.

The rearrangement joins TRBV9 to TRBJ1-4, with 11 nucleotides matching TRBD1. With 0 bases clipped from V and 10 bases from J, the junction kept 8 bases outside the gene matches. The CDR3 is 16 amino acids. Germline-derived CDR1 and CDR2 are SGDLS and YYNGEE. The CDR3 nucleotides read TGTGCCAGCAGCGTAGCTATGCGGGACAGGGGGAGAAAACTGTTTTTT. It codes for CASSVAMRDRGRKLFF.

This clone occurred a few times. The chain carries TRBV6-5 and TRBJ1-1; no definite D call. Germline V gene sequence: CDR1 MNHEY, CDR2 SVGAGI. The CDR3 has 13 amino acids. Trimming left V 9 bases short and J 4 bases short, with 15 bases between. The CDR3 DNA is TGTGCCAGTTCTGTGCATCGGGGCACTGAAGCTTTCTTT. This codes for CASSVHRGTEAFF.

The chain recombines TRBV11-1 with TRBJ2-2; D gene ambiguous. This CDR3 is built from 11 residues. Germline V lookup: CDR1 SGHAT, CDR2 FQDESV (reference sequence). V lost 5 bases and J 5 bases, leaving 3 bases between the germline ends. This CDR3 is CASSRTGELFF. CDR3 bases: TGTGCCAGCAGCCGTACCGGGGAGCTGTTTTTT. The variable domain in full, with the rest retrieved from reference TRBV11-1 and TRBJ2-2, is EAEVAQSPRYKITEKSQAVAFWCDPISGHATLYWYRQILGQGPELLVQFQDESVVDDSQLPKDRFSAERLKGVDSTLKIQPAELGDSAMYLCASSRTGELFFGEGSRLTVL.

V and J are TRBV9 and TRBJ2-1; 9 nucleotides match TRBD1. The CDR3 consists of 15 residues. J was trimmed by 3 bases and V by 4 bases; bases with no gene match: 5. Germline V gene sequence: CDR1 SGDLS, CDR2 YYNGEE. CDR3 loop: CASSSRQGGYNEQFF. In DNA form, the CDR3 reads TGTGCCAGCAGCTCGCGACAGGGGGGCTACAATGAGCAGTTCTTC.

This clone was seen more than once but under ten times. The chain carries TRBV6-1 and TRBJ2-2; D gene uncertain. The V and J ends lost 8 bases and 6 bases respectively, with 4 bases between them. Germline CDR1 reads MNHNS; CDR2 reads SASEGT. The CDR3 covers 10 residues. The CDR3: CASRSGELFF. CDR3 nucleotides: TGTGCCAGCCGTTCCGGGGAGCTGTTTTTT.